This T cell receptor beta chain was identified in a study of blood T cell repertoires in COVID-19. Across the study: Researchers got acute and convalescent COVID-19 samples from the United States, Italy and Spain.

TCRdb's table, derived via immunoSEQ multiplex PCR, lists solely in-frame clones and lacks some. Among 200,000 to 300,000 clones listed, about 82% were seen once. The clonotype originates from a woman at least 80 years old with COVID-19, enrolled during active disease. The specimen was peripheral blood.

The DNA of the CDR3 is TGTGCCAGCAGCCAAGACATCACGACTCCACGAGAAGCTTTCTTT. This translates into CASSQDITTPREAFF. J is TRBJ1-1 and V is TRBV3-1 (or the pseudogene TRBV3-2); D call uncertain. The germline CDR1 and CDR2 sequences are LGHDT and YNNKEL (reference sequence). Trimming took off 0 bases at V and 8 bases at J, with 16 bases between the two ends. The length of the CDR3 is 15 residues.